This entry describes one T cell receptor beta chain. What it binds is unknown. This sample includes further DNA sequences coding for the same CDR3. Terminally differentiated effector memory CD45RA+ cells were left out of the naive CD8 fraction, which was CD45RO-negative and positively selected for CCR7. There were only Caucasian adults among the donors, and all lived in Nashville, Tennessee. There are 15 residues in the CDR3. Germline CDR1 reads MGHRA; CDR2 reads YSYEKL. The V gene end was trimmed by 0 bases and the J gene end by 0 bases; junction bases not matched to a gene: 1. The record originates from a study of shared clonotypes between healthy human individuals. Study conclusions and caveats: For naive CD4 cells, around 5.1% of clonotypes were shared across a handful of donors. What rarefaction showed was incomplete sorted-subset sequencing despite large depth.

Assay: immunoSEQ multiplex PCR; the TCRdb copy retains only in-frame clones and omits some. Of 2 million to 2.5 million clones in the sample, about 93% were seen once. This chain joins TRBV4-1 and TRBJ1-2, with TRBD1 identical over 7 bases. The sequenced material came from naive CD8+ T cells from PBMCs. The sequence was collected from a man in his late teens or twenties in good health. Some clones in this sample may be carry-over from other donors' samples. Here the CDR3 DNA reads TGCGCCAGCAGCCAAGATAGGGGGCCTAACTATGGCTACACCTTC. Its translation: CASSQDRGPNYGYTF.